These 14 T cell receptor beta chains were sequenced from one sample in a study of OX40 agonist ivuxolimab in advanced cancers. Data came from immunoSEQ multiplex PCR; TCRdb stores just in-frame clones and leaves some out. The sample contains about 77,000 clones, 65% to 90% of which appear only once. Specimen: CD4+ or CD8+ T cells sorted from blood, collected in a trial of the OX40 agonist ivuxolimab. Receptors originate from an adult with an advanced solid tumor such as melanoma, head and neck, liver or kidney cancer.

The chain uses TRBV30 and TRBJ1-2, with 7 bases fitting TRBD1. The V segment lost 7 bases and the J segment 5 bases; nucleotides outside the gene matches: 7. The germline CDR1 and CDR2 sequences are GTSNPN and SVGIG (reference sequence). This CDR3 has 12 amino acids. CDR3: CAFAGTVYGYTF. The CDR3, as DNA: TGTGCCTTCGCCGGGACAGTTTATGGCTACACCTTC.

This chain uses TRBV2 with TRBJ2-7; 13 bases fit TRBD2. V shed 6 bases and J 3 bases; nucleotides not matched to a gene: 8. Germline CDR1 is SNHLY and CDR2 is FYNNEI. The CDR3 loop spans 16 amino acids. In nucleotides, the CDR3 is TGTGCCAGCAGCCCGTTGACTAGCGGGGGGTACTACGAGCAGTACTTC. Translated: CASSPLTSGGYYEQYF. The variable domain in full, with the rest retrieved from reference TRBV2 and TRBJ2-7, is EPEVTQTPSHQVTQMGQEVILRCVPISNHLYFYWYRQILGQKVEFLVSFYNNEISEKSEIFDDQFSVERPDGSNFTLKIRSTKLEDSAMYFCASSPLTSGGYYEQYFGPGTRLTVT.

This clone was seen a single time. Here the CDR3 reads CASSLGLAGVDTQYF. CDR3 in DNA: TGTGCCAGCTCACTTGGACTAGCGGGGGTAGATACGCAGTATTTT. The chain recombines TRBV18 with TRBJ2-3; 13 nucleotides agree with TRBD2. Germline assignment: CDR1 KGHSH and CDR2 LQKENI. There are 15 residues in the CDR3. The ends lost 4 bases at V and 5 bases at J; junction bases unmatched: 3.

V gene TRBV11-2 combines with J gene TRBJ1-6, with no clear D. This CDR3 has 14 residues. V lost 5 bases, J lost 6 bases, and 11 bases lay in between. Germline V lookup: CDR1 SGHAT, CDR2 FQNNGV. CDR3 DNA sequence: TGTGCCAGCAGCCCAAGGGCCTTTAATTCACCCCTCCACTTT. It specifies CASSPRAFNSPLHF. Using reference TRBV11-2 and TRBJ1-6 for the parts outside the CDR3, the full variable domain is EAGVAQSPRYKIIEKRQSVAFWCNPISGHATLYWYQQILGQGPKLLIQFQNNGVVDDSQLPKDRFSAERLKGVDSTLKIQPAKLEDSAVYLCASSPRAFNSPLHFGNGTRLTVT.

The CDR3 coding sequence is TGTGCCAGCAGTTCCGGGAACAGGGACACAGATACGCAGTATTTT. Protein sequence: CASSSGNRDTDTQYF. J is TRBJ2-3 and V is TRBV6-6; a weak D match, TRBD1 (6 bases). This CDR3 comprises 15 residues. Germline values: CDR1 MNHNY, CDR2 SVGAGI (reference sequence). V lost 4 bases and J 2 bases, leaving 13 bases between the germline ends.

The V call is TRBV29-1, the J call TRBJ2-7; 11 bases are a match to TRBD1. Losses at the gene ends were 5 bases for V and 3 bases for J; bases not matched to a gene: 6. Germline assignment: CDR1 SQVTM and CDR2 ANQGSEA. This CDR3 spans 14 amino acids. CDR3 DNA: TGCAGCGTTATTGTCGGGACAGGGGGCTACGAGCAGTACTTC. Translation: CSVIVGTGGYEQYF.

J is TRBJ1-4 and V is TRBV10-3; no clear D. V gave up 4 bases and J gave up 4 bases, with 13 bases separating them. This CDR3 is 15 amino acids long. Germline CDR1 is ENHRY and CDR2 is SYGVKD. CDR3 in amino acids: CAISADGPGNEKLFF. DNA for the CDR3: TGTGCCATCAGTGCTGACGGGCCCGGTAATGAAAAACTGTTTTTT.

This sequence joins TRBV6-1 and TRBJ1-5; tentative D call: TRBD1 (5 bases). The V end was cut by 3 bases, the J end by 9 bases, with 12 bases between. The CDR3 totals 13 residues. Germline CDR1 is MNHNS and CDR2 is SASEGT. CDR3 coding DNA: TGTGCCAGCAGTGACAGGGCGGCGGGGCCCCAGCATTTT. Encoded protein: CASSDRAAGPQHF.

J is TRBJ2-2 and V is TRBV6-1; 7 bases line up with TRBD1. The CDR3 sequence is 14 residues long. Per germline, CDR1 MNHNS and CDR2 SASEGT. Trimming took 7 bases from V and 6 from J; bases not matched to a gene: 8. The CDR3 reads CASMTGPSAGELFF. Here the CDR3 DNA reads TGTGCCAGCATGACAGGGCCTTCCGCCGGGGAGCTGTTTTTT.

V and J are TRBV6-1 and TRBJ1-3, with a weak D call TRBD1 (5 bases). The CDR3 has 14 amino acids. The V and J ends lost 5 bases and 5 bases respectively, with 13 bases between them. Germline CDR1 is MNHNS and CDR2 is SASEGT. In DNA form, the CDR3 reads TGTGCCAGCAGTCCCCAGGGACTTAGAAACACCATATATTTT. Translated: CASSPQGLRNTIYF.

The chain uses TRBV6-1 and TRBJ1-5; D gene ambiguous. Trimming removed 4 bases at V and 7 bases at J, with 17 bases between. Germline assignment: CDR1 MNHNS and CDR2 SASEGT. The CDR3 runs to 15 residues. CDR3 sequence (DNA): TGTGCCAGCAGTGCGACGACCGACATAGACCAGCCCCAGCATTTT. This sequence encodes CASSATTDIDQPQHF.

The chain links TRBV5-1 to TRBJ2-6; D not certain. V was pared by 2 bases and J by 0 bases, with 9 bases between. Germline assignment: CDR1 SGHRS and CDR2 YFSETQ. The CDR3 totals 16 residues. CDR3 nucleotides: TGCGCCAGCAGCTTAAATGGCGCCTCTGGGGCCAACGTCCTGACTTTC. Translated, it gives CASSLNGASGANVLTF. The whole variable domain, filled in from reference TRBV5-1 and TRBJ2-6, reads KAGVTQTPRYLIKTRGQQVTLSCSPISGHRSVSWYQQTPGQGLQFLFEYFSETQRNKGNFPGRFSGRQFSNSRSEMNVSTLELGDSALYLCASSLNGASGANVLTFGAGSRLTVL.

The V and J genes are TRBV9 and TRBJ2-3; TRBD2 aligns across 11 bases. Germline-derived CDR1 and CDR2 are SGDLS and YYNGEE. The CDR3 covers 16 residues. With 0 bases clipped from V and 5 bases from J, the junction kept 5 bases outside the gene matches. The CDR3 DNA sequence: TGTGCCAGCAGCGTAGGCCTAGCGGGGGGTTTAGATACGCAGTATTTT. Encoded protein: CASSVGLAGGLDTQYF.

The chain's CDR3 is CASSRPTGEQYF. CDR3 coding DNA: TGTGCCAGCAGCAGGCCCACAGGGGAGCAGTACTTC. The J gene is TRBJ2-7, the V gene TRBV5-4; weak D call: TRBD1 (6 bases). CDR3 size: 12 residues. V was cut by 4 bases and J by 7 bases, with 12 bases left in between. Per germline, CDR1 SGHNT and CDR2 YYREEE (reference sequence). Based on the CDR3 plus reference TRBV5-4 and TRBJ2-7, the full variable domain is ETGVTQSPTHLIKTRGQQVTLRCSSQSGHNTVSWYQQALGQGPQFIFQYYREEENGRGNFPPRFSGLQFPNYSSELNVNALELDDSALYLCASSRPTGEQYFGPGTRLTVT.